The 18 T cell receptor beta chains listed next were all sequenced from one sample in a study of CD8+ T cells in alopecia areata. Extracted RNA was reverse transcribed into cDNA, the sequencing template. The data were produced by immunoSEQ multiplex PCR, yet TCRdb's version contains in-frame clones alone and is incomplete. The sample lists 130,000 or so clones; about 46% were seen once. Sequenced material: NKG2D-low CD8+ T cells sorted from blood. The receptors stem from a human donor with alopecia areata.

The chain recombines TRBV27 with TRBJ1-1; 8 bases align to TRBD1. The CDR3 is made up of 13 amino acids. From germline, CDR1 is MNHEY and CDR2 SMNVEV (reference sequence). The V and J ends lost 5 bases and 6 bases, in that order; junction bases with no gene match: 5. The CDR3 reads CASSLTGGPEAFF. The CDR3 DNA reads TGTGCCAGCAGTCTTACAGGGGGGCCTGAAGCTTTCTTT.

This clone was recorded once. This chain uses TRBV6-6 with TRBJ2-3, with D unclear. Per germline, CDR1 MNHNY and CDR2 SVGAGI (reference sequence). CDR3 length: 14 amino acids. Trimming left V 2 bases short and J 0 bases short, with 6 bases between. Here the CDR3 reads CASSYGSSTDTQYF. The CDR3 DNA is TGTGCCAGCAGTTACGGATCTAGCACAGATACGCAGTATTTT.

This chain joins TRBV30 and TRBJ2-7, with 7 bases lining up with TRBD1. Germline assignment: CDR1 GTSNPN and CDR2 SVGIG (reference sequence). The CDR3 length is 14 residues. Trimming at V came to 0 bases and at J to 1 base, leaving 3 bases not matched to a gene. The CDR3 here is CAWSVQTGSYEQYF. DNA for the CDR3: TGTGCCTGGAGTGTACAGACAGGGTCCTACGAGCAGTACTTC. The complete variable domain, with remaining parts taken from reference TRBV30 and TRBJ2-7, reads SQTIHQWPATLVQPVGSPLSLECTVEGTSNPNLYWYRQAAGRGLQLLFYSVGIGQISSEVPQNLSASRPQDRQFILSSKKLLLSDSGFYLCAWSVQTGSYEQYFGPGTRLTVT.

This chain links TRBV29-1 with TRBJ2-1; 10 bases align to TRBD1. CDR1 is SQVTM, CDR2 ANQGSEA, per germline. Unmatched junction bases numbered 5, after V lost 4 bases and J lost 8 bases. The CDR3 covers 13 residues. The CDR3 protein is CSVVQTGGDEQFF. CDR3 sequence (DNA): TGCAGCGTTGTTCAGACAGGGGGCGATGAGCAGTTCTTC.

The chain has TRBV29-1 and TRBJ1-1; a weak D match, TRBD1 (6 bases). With 8 bases removed from V and 1 base from J, the gap between germline ends came to 8 bases. The germline gives CDR1 SQVTM, CDR2 ANQGSEA. The CDR3 is 11 residues long. DNA of the CDR3: TGCAGCACCAGGGGGAACACTGAAGCTTTCTTT. As protein: CSTRGNTEAFF.

The chain employs TRBV7-8 and TRBJ2-1; 8 bases line up with TRBD1. This CDR3 has 11 amino acids. Germline loops: CDR1 SGHVS, CDR2 FQNEAQ. J gave up 15 bases and V 7 bases, and 8 bases lay outside the gene matches. CDR3 region: CASTTGQEAFF. The DNA of the CDR3 is TGTGCCAGCACCACGGGACAGGAGGCGTTCTTC.

In this sample, this clone turned up a few times. This rearrangement joins TRBV6-6 to TRBJ2-1; possibly TRBD1 for D (6 bases). Looked up from germline, CDR1 is MNHNY and CDR2 is SVGAGI (reference sequence). With 9 bases removed from V and 4 bases from J, the gap between germline ends came to 16 bases. The CDR3 is 14 amino acids. The CDR3 spells CASGSRDIYNEQFF. CDR3 DNA sequence: TGTGCCAGTGGGTCCCGGGACATTTACAATGAGCAGTTCTTC.

The chain has TRBV30 and TRBJ2-1; D perhaps matches TRBD1 (6 bases). The CDR3 is made up of 15 amino acids. The V end was cut by 2 bases, the J end by 4 bases, with 15 bases between. Per germline, CDR1 GTSNPN and CDR2 SVGIG (reference sequence). CDR3 nucleotide sequence: TGTGCCTGGAGTTGGTTAGGGGGAAATTACAATGAGCAGTTCTTC. Amino acids: CAWSWLGGNYNEQFF.

This clone has more than one count but fewer than ten. This rearrangement joins TRBV29-1 to TRBJ1-2; D is ambiguous. V was cut by 6 bases and J by 7 bases, with 12 bases left in between. Germline assignment: CDR1 SQVTM and CDR2 ANQGSEA. The CDR3 loop spans 11 amino acids. CDR3 sequence (DNA): TGCAGCGTGGGCCCTCGGGGTGGCTACACCTTC. This translates into CSVGPRGGYTF.

This clone appeared a few times. This chain connects TRBV4-3 to TRBJ2-1; no clear D gene. Trimming removed 3 bases at V and 9 bases at J, with 15 bases between. Germline loops: CDR1 LGHNA, CDR2 YSLEER. The CDR3 consists of 14 residues. CDR3 amino acids: CASSHSLDQLEQFF. In DNA form, the CDR3 reads TGCGCCAGCAGCCACTCTCTAGATCAGCTTGAGCAGTTCTTC.

The chain uses TRBV7-8 and TRBJ2-5; a weak D match, TRBD2 (6 bases). Germline V CDR1 and CDR2: SGHVS, FQNEAQ. V dropped 5 bases and J dropped 1 base, with 14 bases sitting between them. This CDR3 spans 15 amino acids. For the CDR3, the DNA is TGTGCCAGCAGCAACCCAAGGCGGGGCCAAGAGACCCAGTACTTC. This encodes CASSNPRRGQETQYF.

This chain links TRBV14 with TRBJ2-5; the D is unclear. Germline assignment: CDR1 SGHDN and CDR2 FVKESK. This CDR3 is 12 amino acids long. The germline V and J ends were trimmed by 2 bases and 5 bases, with 6 bases remaining between them. This CDR3 is CASSQYEETQYF. CDR3 nucleotides: TGTGCCAGCAGCCAATATGAGGAGACCCAGTACTTC.

This clone showed up just a few times. The same CDR3 also results from other DNA sequences found in this sample. This rearrangement joins TRBV29-1 to TRBJ2-1; D gene ambiguous. Germline V gene data show CDR1 as SQVTM and CDR2 as ANQGSEA. With 1 base removed from V and 4 bases from J, the gap between germline ends came to 8 bases. The CDR3 has 13 amino acids. CDR3 bases: TGCAGCGTTGAAGGTGTGTCGTACAATGAGCAGTTCTTC. Protein: CSVEGVSYNEQFF.

This clone was detected a few times. The rearrangement links TRBV28 to TRBJ1-2; D gene uncertain. The CDR3 sequence is 12 residues long. Germline loops: CDR1 MDHEN, CDR2 SYDVKM. Trimming removed 3 bases at V and 8 bases at J, with 10 bases between. Here the CDR3 reads CASSFLAEGYTF. The CDR3 bases are TGTGCCAGCAGTTTCCTGGCAGAAGGCTACACCTTC.

The chain recombines TRBV4-1 with TRBJ2-7; 7 positions match TRBD1. Germline values: CDR1 MGHRA, CDR2 YSYEKL. The CDR3 sequence is 13 residues long. Losses at the gene ends were 1 base for V and 4 bases for J; bases not matched to a gene: 1. The CDR3 here is CASSQGDSYEQYF. For the CDR3, the DNA is TGCGCCAGCAGCCAAGGGGACAGTTACGAGCAGTACTTC.

This clone was counted between two and nine times. The V gene is TRBV28, the J gene TRBJ2-1, with 10 bases lining up with TRBD2. Germline CDR1 reads MDHEN; CDR2 reads SYDVKM. V lost 4 bases and J lost 2; bases outside the gene matches: 17. The CDR3 spans 20 residues. The CDR3 loop is CASSSGPGGLAATAYNEQFF. The CDR3 DNA follows: TGTGCCAGCAGTTCTGGGCCCGGAGGACTAGCGGCCACGGCCTACAATGAGCAGTTCTTC.

The V call is TRBV29-1, the J call TRBJ2-3, with D maybe TRBD1 (5 bases). Germline CDR1 reads SQVTM; CDR2 reads ANQGSEA. The CDR3 has 15 residues. The germline V and J ends were trimmed by 1 base and 2 bases, with 13 bases remaining between them. CDR3 amino acids: CSVEALGHFTDTQYF. The CDR3 DNA reads as TGCAGCGTTGAAGCTCTCGGACACTTCACAGATACGCAGTATTTT.

This clone was detected a few times. The V call is TRBV5-1, the J call TRBJ2-5; D is ambiguous. Looked up from germline, CDR1 is SGHRS and CDR2 is YFSETQ. The CDR3 is 13 amino acids. Trimming took off 4 bases at V and 5 bases at J, with 12 bases between the two ends. For the CDR3, the DNA is TGCGCCAGCAGCCCCTGGAGCGAGGAGACCCAGTACTTC. It translates to CASSPWSEETQYF.